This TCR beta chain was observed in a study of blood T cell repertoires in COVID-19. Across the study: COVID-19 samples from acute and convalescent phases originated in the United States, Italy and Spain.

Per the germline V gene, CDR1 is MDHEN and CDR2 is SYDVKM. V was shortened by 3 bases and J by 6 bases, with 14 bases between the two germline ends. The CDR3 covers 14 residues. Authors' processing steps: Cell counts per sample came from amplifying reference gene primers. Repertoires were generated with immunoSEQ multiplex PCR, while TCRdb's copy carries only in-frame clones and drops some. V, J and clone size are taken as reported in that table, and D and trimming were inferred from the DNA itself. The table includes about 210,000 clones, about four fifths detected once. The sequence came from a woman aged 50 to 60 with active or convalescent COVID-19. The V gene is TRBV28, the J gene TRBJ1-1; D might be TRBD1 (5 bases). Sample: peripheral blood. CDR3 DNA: TGTGCCAGCAGTTTCGGGGGTTCAAGGGCTGAAGCTTTCTTT. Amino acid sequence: CASSFGGSRAEAFF.